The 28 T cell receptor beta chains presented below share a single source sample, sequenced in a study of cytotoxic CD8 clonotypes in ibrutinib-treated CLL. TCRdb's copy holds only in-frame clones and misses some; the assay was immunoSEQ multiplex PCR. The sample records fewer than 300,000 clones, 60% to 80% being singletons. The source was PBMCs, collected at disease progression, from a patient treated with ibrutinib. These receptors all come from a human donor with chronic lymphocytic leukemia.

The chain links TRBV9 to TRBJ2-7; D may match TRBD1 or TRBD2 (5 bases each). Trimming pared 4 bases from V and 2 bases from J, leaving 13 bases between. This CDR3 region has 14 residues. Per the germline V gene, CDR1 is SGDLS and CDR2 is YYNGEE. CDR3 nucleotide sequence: TGTGCCAGCAGCTCAAGGGACGGAGCCTACGAGCAGTACTTC. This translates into CASSSRDGAYEQYF.

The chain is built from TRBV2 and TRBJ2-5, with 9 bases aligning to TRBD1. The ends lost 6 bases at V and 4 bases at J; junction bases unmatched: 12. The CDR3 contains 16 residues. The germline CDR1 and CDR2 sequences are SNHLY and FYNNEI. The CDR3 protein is CASRSEQGAHRETQYF. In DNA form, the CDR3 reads TGTGCCAGCAGGTCCGAACAGGGGGCGCACAGAGAGACCCAGTACTTC.

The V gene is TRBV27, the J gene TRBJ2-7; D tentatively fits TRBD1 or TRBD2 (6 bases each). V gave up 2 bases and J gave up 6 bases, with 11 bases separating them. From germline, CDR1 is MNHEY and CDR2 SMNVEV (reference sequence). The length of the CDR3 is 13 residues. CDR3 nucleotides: TGTGCCAGCAGTTTACTGGGGGGCTCCGAGCAGTACTTC. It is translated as CASSLLGGSEQYF.

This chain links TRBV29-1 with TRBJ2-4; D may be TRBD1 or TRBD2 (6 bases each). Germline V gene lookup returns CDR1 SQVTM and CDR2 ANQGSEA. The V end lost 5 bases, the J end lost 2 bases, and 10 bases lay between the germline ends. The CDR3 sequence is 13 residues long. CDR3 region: CSVWRGTKNIQYF. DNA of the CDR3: TGCAGCGTTTGGAGGGGGACCAAAAACATTCAGTACTTC.

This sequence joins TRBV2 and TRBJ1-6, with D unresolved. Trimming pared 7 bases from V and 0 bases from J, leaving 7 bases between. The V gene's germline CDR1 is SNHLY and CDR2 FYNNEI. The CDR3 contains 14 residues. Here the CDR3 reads CASIQSSYNSPLHF. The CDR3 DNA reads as TGTGCCAGCATACAGAGCTCCTATAATTCACCCCTCCACTTT. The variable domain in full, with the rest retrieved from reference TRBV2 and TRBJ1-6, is EPEVTQTPSHQVTQMGQEVILRCVPISNHLYFYWYRQILGQKVEFLVSFYNNEISEKSEIFDDQFSVERPDGSNFTLKIRSTKLEDSAMYFCASIQSSYNSPLHFGNGTRLTVT.

The chain's CDR3 is CASSVGGLAGTYEQYF. CDR3 coding DNA: TGTGCCAGCAGCGTAGGAGGACTAGCGGGAACCTACGAGCAGTACTTC. The chain carries TRBV9 and TRBJ2-7; 12 bases match TRBD2. There are 16 residues in the CDR3. Per germline, CDR1 SGDLS and CDR2 YYNGEE. With 0 bases clipped from V and 2 bases from J, the junction kept 3 bases outside the gene matches.

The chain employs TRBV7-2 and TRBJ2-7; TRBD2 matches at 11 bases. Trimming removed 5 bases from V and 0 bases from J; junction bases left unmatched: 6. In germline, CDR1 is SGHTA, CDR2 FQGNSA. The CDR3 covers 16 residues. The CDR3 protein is CASSAYTSGSSYEQYF. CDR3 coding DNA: TGTGCCAGCAGCGCCTACACTAGCGGGAGCTCCTACGAGCAGTACTTC.

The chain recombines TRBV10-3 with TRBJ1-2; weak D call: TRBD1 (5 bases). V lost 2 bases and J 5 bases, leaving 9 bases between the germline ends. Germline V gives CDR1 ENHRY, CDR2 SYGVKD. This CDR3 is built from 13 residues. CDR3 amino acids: CAISEGTGYGYTF. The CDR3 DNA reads TGTGCCATCAGTGAGGGGACGGGGTATGGCTACACCTTC.

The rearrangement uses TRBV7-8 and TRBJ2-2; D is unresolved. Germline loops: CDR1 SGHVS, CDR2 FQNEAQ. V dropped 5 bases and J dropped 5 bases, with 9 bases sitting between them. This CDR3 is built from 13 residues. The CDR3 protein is CASSPGPTGELFF. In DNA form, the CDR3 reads TGTGCCAGCAGCCCCGGACCAACCGGGGAGCTGTTTTTT. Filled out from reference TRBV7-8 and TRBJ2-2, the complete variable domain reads GAGVSQSPRYKVAKRGQDVALRCDPISGHVSLFWYQQALGQGPEFLTYFQNEAQLDKSGLPSDRFFAERPEGSVSTLKIQRTQQEDSAVYLCASSPGPTGELFFGEGSRLTVL.

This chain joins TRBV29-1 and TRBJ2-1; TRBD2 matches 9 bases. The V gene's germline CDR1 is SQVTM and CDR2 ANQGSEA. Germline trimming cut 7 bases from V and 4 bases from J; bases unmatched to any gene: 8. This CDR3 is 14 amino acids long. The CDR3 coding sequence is TGCAGCGCTATCGGGACTAGCACTTACAATGAGCAGTTCTTC. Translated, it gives CSAIGTSTYNEQFF.

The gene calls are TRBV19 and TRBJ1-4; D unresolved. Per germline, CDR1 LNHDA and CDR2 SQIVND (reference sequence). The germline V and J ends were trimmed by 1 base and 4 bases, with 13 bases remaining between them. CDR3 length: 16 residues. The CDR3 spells CASSIGVGRSNEKLFF. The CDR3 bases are TGTGCCAGTAGTATAGGGGTCGGCAGGAGTAATGAAAAACTGTTTTTT.

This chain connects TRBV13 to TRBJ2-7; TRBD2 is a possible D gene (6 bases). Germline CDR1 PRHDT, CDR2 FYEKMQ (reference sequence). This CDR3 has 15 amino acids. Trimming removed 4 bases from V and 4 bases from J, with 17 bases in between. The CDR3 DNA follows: TGTGCCAGCAGCTCAGAAGGGGCGGGGTATTACGAGCAGTACTTC. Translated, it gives CASSSEGAGYYEQYF.

CDR3 loop: CASSLEGSYGYTF. In nucleotides, the CDR3 is TGTGCCAGCAGCTTGGAAGGGTCCTATGGCTACACCTTC. The chain recombines TRBV5-4 with TRBJ1-2; D gene unclear. The CDR3 length is 13 residues. The germline CDR1 and CDR2 sequences are SGHNT and YYREEE (reference sequence). V was shortened by 0 bases and J by 4 bases, with 7 bases between the two germline ends.

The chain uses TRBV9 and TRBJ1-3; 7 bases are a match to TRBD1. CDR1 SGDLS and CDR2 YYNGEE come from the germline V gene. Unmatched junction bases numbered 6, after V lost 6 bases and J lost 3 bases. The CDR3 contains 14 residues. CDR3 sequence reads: CASTSGQVGNTIYF. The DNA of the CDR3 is TGTGCCAGCACCTCTGGACAGGTTGGAAACACCATATATTTT. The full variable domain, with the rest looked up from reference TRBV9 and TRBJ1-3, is DSGVTQTPKHLITATGQRVTLRCSPRSGDLSVYWYQQSLDQGLQFLIQYYNGEERAKGNILERFSAQQFPDLHSELNLSSLELGDSALYFCASTSGQVGNTIYFGEGSWLTVV.

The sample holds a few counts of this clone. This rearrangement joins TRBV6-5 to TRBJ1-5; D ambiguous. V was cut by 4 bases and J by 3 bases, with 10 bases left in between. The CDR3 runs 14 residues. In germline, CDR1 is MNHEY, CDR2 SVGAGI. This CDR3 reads CASSLHGINQPQHF. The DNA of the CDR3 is TGTGCCAGCAGTTTACACGGTATCAATCAGCCCCAGCATTTT.

CDR3 amino acids: CASSLTGSSDGYTF. The CDR3 DNA reads as TGTGCCAGCAGTTTGACAGGAAGTTCGGATGGCTACACCTTC. V is TRBV7-9 and J is TRBJ1-2, with D perhaps TRBD1 (6 bases). The germline CDR1 and CDR2 sequences are SEHNR and FQNEAQ (reference sequence). Trimming removed 6 bases from V and 6 bases from J, with 17 bases in between. The length of the CDR3 is 14 residues.

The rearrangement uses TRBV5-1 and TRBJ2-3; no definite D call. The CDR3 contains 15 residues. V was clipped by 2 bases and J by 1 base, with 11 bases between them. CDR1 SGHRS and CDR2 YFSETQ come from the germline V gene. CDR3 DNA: TGCGCCAGCAGCTTAATGATAGGTGGCACAGATACGCAGTATTTT. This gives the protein CASSLMIGGTDTQYF.

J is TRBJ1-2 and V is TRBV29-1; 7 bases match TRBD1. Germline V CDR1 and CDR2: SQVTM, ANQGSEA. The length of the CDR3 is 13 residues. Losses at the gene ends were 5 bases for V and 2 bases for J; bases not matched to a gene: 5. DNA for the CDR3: TGCAGCGTTTTGGTGACAGGGAACTATGGCTACACCTTC. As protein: CSVLVTGNYGYTF.

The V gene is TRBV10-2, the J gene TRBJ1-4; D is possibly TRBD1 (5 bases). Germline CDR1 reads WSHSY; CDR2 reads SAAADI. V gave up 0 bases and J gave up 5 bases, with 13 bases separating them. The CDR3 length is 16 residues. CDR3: CASSESTTGLNEKLFF. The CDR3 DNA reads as TGCGCCAGCAGTGAGTCGACGACGGGACTGAATGAAAAACTGTTTTTT.

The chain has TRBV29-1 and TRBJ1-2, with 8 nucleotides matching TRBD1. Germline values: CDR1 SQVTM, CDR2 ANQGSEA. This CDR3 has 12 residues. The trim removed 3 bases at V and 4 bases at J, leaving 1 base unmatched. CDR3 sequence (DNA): TGCAGCGTTGAGGGACAGGTCTATGGCTACACCTTC. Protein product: CSVEGQVYGYTF.

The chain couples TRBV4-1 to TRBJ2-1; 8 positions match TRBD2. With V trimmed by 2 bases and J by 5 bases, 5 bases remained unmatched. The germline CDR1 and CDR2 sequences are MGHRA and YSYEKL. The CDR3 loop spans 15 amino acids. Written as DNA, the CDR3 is TGCGCCAGCAGCCAATGGCTAGCGGGCCACAATGAGCAGTTCTTC. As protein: CASSQWLAGHNEQFF.

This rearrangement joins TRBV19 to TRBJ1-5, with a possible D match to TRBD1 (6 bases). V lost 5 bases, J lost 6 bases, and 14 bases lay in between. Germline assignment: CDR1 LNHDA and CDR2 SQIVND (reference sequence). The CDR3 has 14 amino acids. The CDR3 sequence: CASSPQGLGQPQHF. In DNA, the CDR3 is TGTGCCAGTAGTCCACAGGGTTTAGGTCAGCCCCAGCATTTT.

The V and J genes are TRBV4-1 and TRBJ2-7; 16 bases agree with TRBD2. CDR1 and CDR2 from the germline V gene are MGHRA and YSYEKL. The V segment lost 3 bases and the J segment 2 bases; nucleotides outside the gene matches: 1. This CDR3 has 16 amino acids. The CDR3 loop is CASSQGLAGGPYEQYF. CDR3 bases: TGCGCCAGCAGCCAGGGACTAGCGGGGGGGCCCTACGAGCAGTACTTC.

CDR3 sequence: CASSYDSTNYGYTF. The CDR3 nucleotides read TGTGCCAGCAGTTACGACAGTACCAACTATGGCTACACCTTC. J is TRBJ1-2 and V is TRBV6-5; D is possibly TRBD1 (5 bases). This CDR3 comprises 14 residues. V was shortened by 2 bases and J by 2 bases, with 9 bases between the two germline ends. Germline CDR1 is MNHEY and CDR2 is SVGAGI.

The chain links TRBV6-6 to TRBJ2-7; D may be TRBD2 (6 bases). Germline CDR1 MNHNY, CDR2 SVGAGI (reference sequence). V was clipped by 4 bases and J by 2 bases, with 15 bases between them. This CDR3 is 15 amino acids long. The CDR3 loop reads CASSSGVGIAYEQYF. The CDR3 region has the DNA TGTGCCAGCAGTTCGGGGGTGGGCATCGCCTACGAGCAGTACTTC.

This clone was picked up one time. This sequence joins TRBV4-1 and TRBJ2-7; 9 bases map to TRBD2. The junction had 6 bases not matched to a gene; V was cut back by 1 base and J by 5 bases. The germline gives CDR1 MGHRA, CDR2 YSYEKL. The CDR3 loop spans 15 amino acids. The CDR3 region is CASSQGAGGRDEQYF. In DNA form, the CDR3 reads TGCGCCAGCAGCCAAGGGGCGGGGGGGCGTGACGAGCAGTACTTC.

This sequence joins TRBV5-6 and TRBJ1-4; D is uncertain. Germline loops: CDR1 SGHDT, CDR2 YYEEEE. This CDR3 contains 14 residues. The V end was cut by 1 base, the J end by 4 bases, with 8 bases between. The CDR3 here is CASSLKTLNEKLFF. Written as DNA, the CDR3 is TGTGCCAGCAGCTTGAAAACCCTTAATGAAAAACTGTTTTTT.

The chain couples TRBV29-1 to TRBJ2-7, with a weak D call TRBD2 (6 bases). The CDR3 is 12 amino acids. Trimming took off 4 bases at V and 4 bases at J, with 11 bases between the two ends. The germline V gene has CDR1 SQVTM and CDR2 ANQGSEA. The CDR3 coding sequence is TGCAGCGTTGGGGGGGACGCTTACGAGCAGTACTTC. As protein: CSVGGDAYEQYF.